One sample yielded the 8 T cell receptor beta chains listed below, sequenced in a study of long-term antiretroviral therapy in people with HIV. Researchers report immunoSEQ v3.0 was run at survey level. Here immunoSEQ multiplex PCR was the method, and the copy in TCRdb shows in-frame clones only, minus some. Of roughly 30,000 clones listed, approximately 80% are singletons. The input for sequencing was unsorted PBMCs, taken almost 2.9 years after starting antiretroviral therapy. These receptors were taken from a young man with HIV.

The rearrangement links TRBV5-1 to TRBJ2-3, with TRBD2 matching 10 bases. With 0 bases clipped from V and 5 bases from J, the junction kept 3 bases outside the gene matches. The CDR3 length is 15 residues. Per germline, CDR1 SGHRS and CDR2 YFSETQ. CDR3 bases: TGCGCCAGCAGCTTGGGCACTAGCGGGGTAGATACGCAGTATTTT. This translates into CASSLGTSGVDTQYF.

The chain has TRBV28 and TRBJ1-3; possible D gene TRBD1, 6 bases. Per the germline V gene, CDR1 is MDHEN and CDR2 is SYDVKM. This CDR3 spans 14 amino acids. The V end was cut by 5 bases, the J end by 3 bases, with 11 bases between. CDR3 sequence: CASSPRQVGNTIYF. The CDR3 region has the DNA TGTGCCAGCAGTCCTAGACAGGTTGGAAACACCATATATTTT.

The rearrangement uses TRBV4-1 and TRBJ2-7; TRBD2 matches 8 bases. V shed 1 base, J shed 3 bases, and the junction held 5 bases outside the gene matches. Per germline, CDR1 MGHRA and CDR2 YSYEKL. CDR3 length: 15 residues. The CDR3 nucleotides read TGCGCCAGCAGCCAAGTAGCGGGACTAGTCTACGAGCAGTACTTC. This gives the protein CASSQVAGLVYEQYF.

The chain is built from TRBV6-1 and TRBJ1-1, with D possibly being TRBD1 (5 bases). The V gene's germline CDR1 is MNHNS and CDR2 SASEGT. Trimming pared 4 bases from V and 5 bases from J, leaving 14 bases between. This CDR3 is built from 14 residues. The CDR3 loop reads CASSGDSRGTEAFF. The DNA for the CDR3 is TGTGCCAGCAGTGGGGACTCCCGAGGGACTGAAGCTTTCTTT.

This chain links TRBV7-9 with TRBJ2-2; 7 nucleotides line up with TRBD1. Germline V CDR1 and CDR2: SEHNR, FQNEAQ (reference sequence). The CDR3 totals 15 residues. The junction had 4 bases not matched to a gene; V was cut back by 5 bases and J by 1 base. The chain's CDR3 is CASSLDRVNTGELFF. CDR3 DNA sequence: TGTGCCAGCAGCCTCGACAGGGTGAACACCGGGGAGCTGTTTTTT.

The CDR3: CASSSGDRGRQPQHF. In DNA, the CDR3 is TGTGCCAGCAGTTCCGGAGACAGGGGGCGTCAGCCCCAGCATTTT. The rearrangement uses TRBV2 and TRBJ1-5, with TRBD1 matching over 10 bases. CDR3 length: 15 amino acids. CDR1 and CDR2 (germline): SNHLY, FYNNEI. Trimming took 5 bases from V and 6 from J; bases not matched to a gene: 7.

V usage is TRBV11-2 and J usage is TRBJ2-7; D is unclear. The CDR3 covers 14 residues. The V and J ends lost 1 base and 0 bases respectively, with 7 bases between them. CDR1 and CDR2 (germline): SGHAT, FQNNGV. The CDR3 DNA follows: TGTGCCAGCAGCTTAGCCCAGATCTCCTACGAGCAGTACTTC. Translated: CASSLAQISYEQYF.

The chain has TRBV6-5 and TRBJ2-5; 11 bases are a match to TRBD2. The CDR3 extends over 15 amino acids. With 3 bases clipped from V and 5 bases from J, the junction kept 5 bases outside the gene matches. In germline, CDR1 is MNHEY, CDR2 SVGAGI. The CDR3 DNA reads TGTGCCAGCAGTTATCTTACTAGCGGGAGTGAGACCCAGTACTTC. Translated: CASSYLTSGSETQYF.